This entry describes one T cell receptor beta chain. This clone is described as medium-sized (0.01 to 0.1%). Its cognate antigen has yet to be identified. No quality values exist for individual bases; no much larger clone is one base distant. The cohort comprised several hundred healthy bone marrow donors. Cohort members were all nominally healthy when sampled, although unrecorded immune exposures were likely present. The donor was CMV seronegative and was included in the group of over 300 seronegative cohort members. Each donor provided a peripheral blood sample, and peripheral blood mononuclear cells were used for TCR beta sequencing. The Qiagen DNeasy Blood Extraction Kit was used to extract genomic DNA from the blood cell samples. Libraries came from the immunoSEQ multiplex PCR assay. For the multiplex PCR, a mixture combining 60 forward primers for TCR Vbeta segments and 13 reverse primers for TCR Jbeta segments was used. Amplification of the CDR3 region of rearranged TCR beta genes was performed with a multiplex PCR assay on genomic DNA. Amplified TCR beta libraries were sequenced as 87-base-pair reads on the Illumina HiSeq System. Per the source publication's procedure: Across the roughly 600 repertoires, a later analysis counted tens of millions of unique TCR beta chains, some 11 million of which were shared by at least two donors. A nearest-neighbor algorithm error-corrected the raw reads and collapsed the reads into unique sequences, merging closely related sequences to remove PCR and sequencing errors. CDR3 sequences were aligned to IMGT reference sequences to assign V, D and J gene segments. For a sequence to be retained, a match of at least six nucleotides to both a V gene segment and a J gene segment was required. Rearrangements were called productive when the CDR3 lacked stop codons and stayed in frame with V and J; all others were non-productive. CDR3 was defined by IMGT convention, running from the second conserved V-encoded cysteine to the conserved J-encoded phenylalanine. The earlier analysis of 550 to 650 of the donors excluded any sequence lacking an unambiguous match to a single V gene segment. An earlier analysis of 450 to 650 of the donors called V segments functional above 56.7% productive rearrangements and segregating when the between-donor standard deviation exceeded 5%. To diagnose cytomegalovirus status from the catalog of TCR beta chain sequences, a statistical classification framework was built. In a later analysis, V and J genes were assigned by comparing TCR nucleotide sequences against IMGT/GENE-DB human TR gene sequences. In a later analysis, CDR3 sequences and most-parsimonious VDJ recombination scenarios were assigned using the TCRdist pipeline. In a later analysis, every TCR beta chain was defined by the combination of its CDR3 amino acid sequence and its V-gene family, and reads without a unique V-gene family were dropped. As a way to deal with suspected cross-contamination and a sequencing artifact, a later analysis dropped 450 to 700 nucleotide sequences that were highly shared and had low generation probability. In a later analysis, a clonal expansion index was calculated for each public chain from normalized within-repertoire ranks of inferred template counts. In a later analysis, generation probabilities were computed with a VDJ recombination model fitted to out-of-frame rearrangements, and the resulting probabilities were checked against IGoR. In a later analysis, TCR-TCR, TCR-HLA and TCR-CMV co-occurrence was scored with hypergeometric tests, and a repertoire-size bias correction was applied to TCR pairs. To estimate false discovery rates, a later analysis permuted the HLA or CMV assignments 20 times. In a later analysis, co-occurring TCRs were grouped using DBSCAN, with TCRdist sequence similarity added in when clustering inside HLA-allele-positive subsets. Repertoires with fewer than 30,000 or more than 120,000 public chains, plus five repertoires with anomalous nucleotide sharing, were excluded from co-occurrence clustering. The table comes from immuneACCESS by way of TCRdb, which keeps in-frame sequences with V and J called. Part of the clones is missing from these tables; in studies checked, under half for an unresolved V gene and the rest for unknown reasons. That table supplies the V and J calls and clone size; D and trimming were determined from the DNA. The sample table contains 90,000 to 95,000 clones; only one count was recorded for roughly four fifths of them. The biggest ten clones account for about 0.53% of the sample.

The germline V gene yields MNHNS for CDR1 and SASEGT for CDR2. V is cut back by 1 base and J by 8 bases, with 5 bases in the junction unmatched. Including the terminal cysteine and phenylalanine, the CDR3 comprises 15 residues. The kept DNA is CDR3 alone, 45 bases in frame from the first base. This sample is part of a study of cytomegalovirus exposure and HLA in healthy donors (TCRdb year 2017). About the study as a whole: In an earlier analysis of roughly 590 of the donors, 276 Gb of sequence data and 120 million or so unique TCR beta sequences from about 179 million T cells were reported. A separate validation cohort of roughly 110 different subjects was used in addition to the approximately 610-subject first cohort. On average, around 200,000 unique TCR beta nucleotide sequences were sequenced per donor among roughly 430 genotyped donors of the cohort, with about 19% of those sequences being non-productive. Every discovery cohort repertoire had been produced on one sequencing platform. Approximately 300 gigabases of sequencing data and approximately 92 million unique TCR sequences made up an early release that covered 500 to 700 HLA-typed donors. Of the roughly 400 genotyped donors, approximately 82% fell in the genetic ancestry cluster associated with self-reported Caucasian donors. A later genetic analysis used genome-wide SNP genotypes for about 65% of the 666 donors, treating that subset as a discovery cohort. The number of typed donors differed by locus: about 629-630 for A, B, C, DRB1 and DQB1; approximately 520 for DQA1; approximately 610 for DPA1; and about 470 for DPB1. Class I and class II HLA loci were covered by the typing at four-digit resolution. The study was designed to test whether signatures of past pathogen exposure could be identified by cataloging public T cell receptors. High-throughput TCR immunosequencing, statistical association of individual TCRs with disease status, and machine learning were combined to predict cytomegalovirus infection status. Several DR-DQ haplotypes were handled as single units for association and clustering because linkage in the cohort was strong. Donor age, sex, ethnicity and CMV serostatus were compiled alongside the repertoire data. An earlier analysis of 587 of the donors applied high-throughput TCR beta sequencing to assess whether each TCR beta V gene segment acted as functional or pseudogenic. Rather than drawing on any new phenotypic data, the later analysis identified candidate immune exposures from TCR beta sequences and the way those sequences occurred across donors. Using immunosequencing, the study profiled T cell repertoires from about 650 subjects and related those repertoires to cytomegalovirus serostatus. To study patterns of TCR occurrence, a later analysis re-analyzed previously published TCR beta repertoires from just over 650 donors and added high-resolution HLA genotyping. Study-level results and caveats: In vitro tests confirmed that a few of the cytomegalovirus-associated TCR beta chains recognize cytomegalovirus antigens. In the study, some 160 TCR beta chains were listed as associated with cytomegalovirus. In a later analysis, HLA-associated TCR beta chains were found to be more clonally expanded and to have lower generation probabilities than equally common non-associated chains. Linkage disequilibrium might explain the correlated functional status among segregating V segments, but an unknown experimental factor could not be ruled out. At a false discovery rate of 0.05, a later analysis linked 15,000 to 20,000 TCR beta sequences to specific HLA alleles. In an earlier analysis of some 640 of the donors, most TCR beta V segments were observed in productive rearrangements about 87% or about 30% of the time, broadly matching IMGT annotations. A further reported finding was that TCR beta sequences accurately predicted the HLA-A and HLA-B alleles for most subjects in the first cohort. Most TCR sequences were observed very rarely across donors, whereas some public TCRs were present in many individuals. A later genetic analysis reported fewer N-insertions in productive TCRs among donors in an Asian-associated ancestry cluster than the approximately 700-donor mean. Immune exposure information for the cohort was limited to CMV serostatus. In both the original and validation cohorts, the classifier was reported to diagnose cytomegalovirus status with high specificity and sensitivity. When HLA alleles, especially DR and DQ, strongly co-occurred, attributing TCR associations to individual alleles was difficult. The 87-base-pair reads could not distinguish some IMGT-functional V segments, including TRBV6-2 and TRBV6-3, so those segments were excluded. It was suggested by the authors that the approach could potentially be generalized to other disease states and immunological phenotypes. According to a later analysis, most CMV-associated TCR beta chains appeared to be HLA-restricted, and the HLA associations seemed to be driven largely by CMV exposure. Because counts were too low, about 18 rarely observed V segments, including chromosome 9 orphons, were excluded from the earlier analysis of some 540 of the donors. An association between a missense DCLRE1C variant and V-gene and J-gene trimming of TCR beta chains was found in a later genetic analysis and replicated in an independent cohort. Because HLA typing was unavailable for some donors at each locus, only the typed subset was used in association tests. In a later analysis, TCR association rates were found to vary across HLA loci, with the most associated TCRs seen for DRB1 alleles and the fewest for HLA-C alleles. Only TCR beta chains were sequenced in this cohort, and the absence of alpha or paired-chain data limited detectable features. According to a later analysis, parvovirus B19, influenza, CMV and Epstein-Barr virus appeared linked to several top co-occurrence clusters. Sequencing depth was assumed to be roughly uniform across donors in the presence/absence analyses, though that assumption may not hold. The sequencing pipeline was judged likely to have produced a cluster of highly shared sequence variants as a technical artifact.

This chain joins TRBV6-1 to TRBJ1-3; 10 bases in between match TRBD1. This sequence was found in a man aged 25-45 years in good health and CMV-seronegative. Specimen: PBMCs. The sequenced DNA: TGTGCCAGCAGTGAAGGGACAGGGGGGTTGCACACCATATATTTT. It translates as CASSEGTGGLHTIYF.